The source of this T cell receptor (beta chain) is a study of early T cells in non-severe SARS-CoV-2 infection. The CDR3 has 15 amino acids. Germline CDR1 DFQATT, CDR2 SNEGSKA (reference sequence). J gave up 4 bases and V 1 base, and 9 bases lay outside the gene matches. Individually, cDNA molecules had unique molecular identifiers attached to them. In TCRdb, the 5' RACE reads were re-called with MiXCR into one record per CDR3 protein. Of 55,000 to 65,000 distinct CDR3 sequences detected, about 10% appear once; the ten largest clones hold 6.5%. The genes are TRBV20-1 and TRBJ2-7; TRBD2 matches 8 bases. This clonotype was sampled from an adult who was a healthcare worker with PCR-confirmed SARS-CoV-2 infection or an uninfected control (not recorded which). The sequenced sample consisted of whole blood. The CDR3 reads CSARVPSSGMYEQYF. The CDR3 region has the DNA TGCAGTGCTAGAGTCCCGAGTAGCGGGATGTACGAGCAGTACTTC.